The 5 T cell receptor beta chains below were found in one sample sequenced in a study of shared clonotypes between healthy human individuals. TCRdb's copy holds only in-frame clones and misses some; the assay was immunoSEQ multiplex PCR. The profile shows millions of clones, roughly 93% of them singletons. Sequenced material: naive CD4+ T cells from PBMCs. As to subset: CD45RA+ positively selected. All receptors derive from a man between 18 and 29 years old in good health. Some clones in this sample may be carry-over from other donors' samples.

The CDR3 DNA follows: TGCGCCAGCAGCCAAGAGGGGACAGGGGGCTCCACCGGGCAGTACTTC. Translation: CASSQEGTGGSTGQYF. The gene calls are TRBV4-1 and TRBJ2-7; 12 bases are a match to TRBD1. The CDR3 extends over 16 amino acids. V trimming: 0 bases; J trimming: 9 bases; junction bases outside the gene matches: 9. Germline lookup yields CDR1 MGHRA and CDR2 YSYEKL.

The V call is TRBV18, the J call TRBJ1-5; TRBD1 agrees at 7 bases. The CDR3 runs 15 residues. V gave up 3 bases and J gave up 6 bases; unmatched junction bases: 8. Germline loops: CDR1 KGHSH, CDR2 LQKENI. CDR3 sequence (DNA): TGTGCCAGCTCACCGCCCCACAGGGGCGGTCAGCCCCAGCATTTT. Encoded protein: CASSPPHRGGQPQHF.

This sequence joins TRBV6-5 and TRBJ2-1; 12 bases are a match to TRBD2. The germline V gene has CDR1 MNHEY and CDR2 SVGAGI. This CDR3 region has 15 residues. V was pared by 6 bases and J by 6 bases, with 6 bases of the junction left unmatched. CDR3 DNA: TGTGCCAGCAGACGACTAGCGGGAGAGGGCAATGAGCAGTTCTTC. Encoded protein: CASRRLAGEGNEQFF.

The chain uses TRBV5-1 and TRBJ2-2, with D perhaps matching TRBD1 (6 bases). CDR3 size: 13 residues. V was trimmed by 1 base and J by 10 bases, leaving 11 bases between them. The germline V gene has CDR1 SGHRS and CDR2 YFSETQ. CDR3 region: CASSLYRVEELFF. In nucleotides, the CDR3 is TGCGCCAGCAGCTTGTACAGGGTGGAGGAGCTGTTTTTT.

This sequence joins TRBV7-9 and TRBJ2-5, with 11 bases fitting TRBD2. Losses at the gene ends were 3 bases for V and 4 bases for J; bases not matched to a gene: 1. The CDR3 sequence is 14 residues long. Germline V lookup: CDR1 SEHNR, CDR2 FQNEAQ (reference sequence). CDR3 DNA: TGTGCCAGCAGCTTCGGGACTAGCGGAGAGACCCAGTACTTC. Its translation is CASSFGTSGETQYF. Using reference TRBV7-9 and TRBJ2-5 for the parts outside the CDR3, the full variable domain is DTGVSQNPRHKITKRGQNVTFRCDPISEHNRLYWYRQTLGQGPEFLTYFQNEAQLEKSRLLSDRFSAERPKGSFSTLEIQRTEQGDSAMYLCASSFGTSGETQYFGPGTRLLVL.